A selection of T cell receptor beta chains follows, all from one sample in a study of blood T cell repertoires in COVID-19. Repertoires were generated with immunoSEQ multiplex PCR, while TCRdb's copy carries only in-frame clones and drops some. The table shows 70,000 to 95,000 clones, with about 86% occurring only once. The source material was peripheral blood. The receptors here all came from a woman aged 65 to 85 with acute or convalescent COVID-19. CDR3s include the opening cysteine and the closing phenylalanine or tryptophan. D genes are given only for firm matches. Expanded clones are given a class, and other clones once, few, many or no size at all.

TGTGCCAGCAGCCCCACCTCCCTTACTAGCGTACCAGATACGCAGTATTTT	CASSPTSLTSVPDTQYF	TRBD2	TRBJ2-3	TRBV9	-
TGTGCCAGTAGTACCGACAGACTGAACACTGAAGCTTTCTTT	CASSTDRLNTEAFF	-	TRBJ1-1	TRBV19	-
TGTGCCAGCAGTTTATTTGGGGGGTTTGGCTACACCTTC	CASSLFGGFGYTF	-	TRBJ1-2	TRBV27	few
TGTGCCAGCAGCTTAACTCCGGGACAGGGGGCTAACGAGCAGTACTTC	CASSLTPGQGANEQYF	TRBD1	TRBJ2-7	TRBV7-3	-
TGCGCCAGCAGCTTGGTCCGGGACAGGAACGAAAAACTGTTTTTT	CASSLVRDRNEKLFF	TRBD1	TRBJ1-4	TRBV5-1	-
TGTGCCAGCAGCCCCGAGGTCTGGGCGGAGGAGTATGGCTACACCTTC	CASSPEVWAEEYGYTF	-	TRBJ1-2	TRBV7-2	-
TGTGCCAGCAGCCCCCGGGACAGGGTTTATGGCTACACCTTC	CASSPRDRVYGYTF	TRBD1	TRBJ1-2	TRBV14	-
TGTGCCAGCAGCTTGGCCAACGCGGGAGGGGAGGAGACCCAGTACTTC	CASSLANAGGEETQYF	TRBD2	TRBJ2-5	TRBV5-6	-
TGTGCCAGCAGTCAGGGATTGTGGGCTTTCTTT	CASSQGLWAFF	-	TRBJ1-1	TRBV11-2	-
TGCAGCGTTAATTCGCGTAGCGGAGCCAACTACGAGCAGTACTTC	CSVNSRSGANYEQYF	-	TRBJ2-7	TRBV29-1	-
TGTGCCAGCAGCCAAGGGCTTACGGGAGGGAGTGCAGATACGCAGTATTTT	CASSQGLTGGSADTQYF	TRBD2	TRBJ2-3	TRBV3-1/TRBV3-2	once
TGTGCCAGCAGCGTCCTTCCCTATGGCGGGGGGGGCACAGATACGCAGTATTTT	CASSVLPYGGGGTDTQYF	TRBD2	TRBJ2-3	TRBV9	-
TGTGCCAGCAGCCAAGATCAAACAAAAGCTTTCTTT	CASSQDQTKAFF	-	TRBJ1-1	TRBV3-1/TRBV3-2	-
TGTGCCAGCAGCTTATGGCCGGGGCCCCAGCATTTT	CASSLWPGPQHF	-	TRBJ1-5	TRBV7-9	-
TGTGCCAGCAGTAGGGACAGATACAATGAGCAGTTCTTC	CASSRDRYNEQFF	TRBD1	TRBJ2-1	TRBV12-3/TRBV12-4	-
TGCGCCAGCAGCCAAGATTCGGGGTTTAGCTGGTTCTTC	CASSQDSGFSWFF	-	TRBJ2-1	TRBV4-1	-
TGTGCCAGCCAGGGCATTAATTCACCCCTCCACTTT	CASQGINSPLHF	-	TRBJ1-6	TRBV3-1/TRBV3-2	-
TGCGCCAGCAGCCAATTGGCCCGACGACTTGGGACTAGCGGGGACGAGCAGTTCTTC	CASSQLARRLGTSGDEQFF	TRBD2	TRBJ2-1	TRBV4-1	-
TGTGCCAGCAGTTTCGGAGGGGCGGGCGGGGAGCTGTTTTTT	CASSFGGAGGELFF	-	TRBJ2-2	TRBV28	-
TGTGCCAGCAGCCCATTTAGGGACAGGGGGAACAATAATGAAAAACTGTTTTTT	CASSPFRDRGNNNEKLFF	TRBD1	TRBJ1-4	TRBV28	-
TGTGCCAGCAGCCAAGGGACAATTGAAGCTTTCTTT	CASSQGTIEAFF	-	TRBJ1-1	TRBV3-1/TRBV3-2	-
TGTGCCAGCAGCGGAGGGGACAGTAGAGCGAACTACGAGCAGTACTTC	CASSGGDSRANYEQYF	-	TRBJ2-7	TRBV7-2	-
TGCGCCAGCAGCATCAGGGTTGACACTGAAGCTTTCTTT	CASSIRVDTEAFF	-	TRBJ1-1	TRBV5-1	few
TGTGCCAGCAGTCCTGGACAGGGGGTGCCTGGTGGGACTGAAGCTTTCTTT	CASSPGQGVPGGTEAFF	TRBD1	TRBJ1-1	TRBV2	-
TGTGCCAGCAGCCGGACAGGGTACGAGCAGTACTTC	CASSRTGYEQYF	TRBD1	TRBJ2-7	TRBV28	-
TGTGCCAGCAGCCAAGATCCGGGGGGAAATGAGCAGTTCTTC	CASSQDPGGNEQFF	TRBD2	TRBJ2-1	TRBV3-1/TRBV3-2	-
TGTGCCAGCAGCTTGACAGGGTCGAGTAATGAAAAACTGTTTTTT	CASSLTGSSNEKLFF	TRBD1	TRBJ1-4	TRBV3-1/TRBV3-2	-